This paragraph covers one T cell receptor beta chain sequence. Its antigen is not identified. The data were obtained in a study of T cell responses to AZD1222 COVID-19 vaccine. Overall study findings and caveats: Spike-specific TCR depth and breadth grew after two AZD1222 doses. Nearly half of the spike-specific TCRs reportedly recognize variant regions that carry no mutations. No day 14 peak samples; only post-peak repertoires were characterized. Females made up more of the donors, who were largely white British, and clonal diversity may have come out too low.

Clones were read by immunoSEQ multiplex PCR, and TCRdb kept only the in-frame ones, dropping some. The sample holds approximately 140,000 clones, 80% to 95% seen once. Germline CDR1 and CDR2: SQVTM and ANQGSEA. The J segment lost 3 bases and the V segment lost 5 bases, leaving 3 bases of the junction unmatched. The CDR3 has 12 residues. This TCR came from an adult who received the AZD1222 COVID-19 vaccine. Specimen: peripheral blood, collected 28 days after the second AZD1222 dose. This chain joins TRBV29-1 and TRBJ1-2; the match to TRBD1 covers 7 bases. The CDR3 DNA is TGCAGCGTTTCCGACAGGGACTATGGCTACACCTTC. As protein: CSVSDRDYGYTF.